These T cell receptor beta chains were read from a single sample in a study of blood T cell repertoires in COVID-19. Method: immunoSEQ multiplex PCR; TCRdb's copy keeps in-frame clones and lacks some. This sample yields 200,000 to 250,000 clones, of which roughly nine tenths are seen a single time; 3.1% belongs to the top ten. The sequencing input was PBMCs or T cells enriched from blood (not recorded which). Source of these receptors: a woman aged 45-59 years in a cohort exposed to, infected with or recovered from COVID-19 (not recorded which). Both conserved end residues are part of each CDR3. D genes are given only for firm matches. Only some rows state a clone size, as once, few, many or a class for expanded clones.

V gene: TRBV10-3; J gene: TRBJ2-7; clone size: NA; D gene: TRBD2; CDR3 protein: CAISDPGTSGYEQYF; CDR3 DNA: TGTGCCATCAGTGACCCCGGGACTAGCGGTTACGAGCAGTACTTC
V gene: TRBV18; J gene: TRBJ2-5; clone size: NA; D gene: NA; CDR3 protein: CASSRNRGQETQYF; CDR3 DNA: TGTGCCAGCTCAAGAAACCGGGGCCAAGAGACCCAGTACTTC
V gene: TRBV5-6; J gene: TRBJ2-1; clone size: NA; D gene: TRBD1; CDR3 protein: CASSLVSPGQTFF; CDR3 DNA: TGTGCCAGCAGCTTGGTATCGCCGGGACAGACGTTCTTC
V gene: TRBV16; J gene: TRBJ1-5; clone size: NA; D gene: NA; CDR3 protein: CASSPLTEGQPQHF; CDR3 DNA: TGTGCCAGCAGCCCCCTCACGGAGGGTCAGCCCCAGCATTTT
V gene: TRBV15; J gene: TRBJ1-2; clone size: NA; D gene: NA; CDR3 protein: CATSSFSANYGYTF; CDR3 DNA: TGTGCCACCAGCAGTTTCTCTGCTAACTATGGCTACACCTTC
V gene: TRBV15; J gene: TRBJ2-2; clone size: NA; D gene: NA; CDR3 protein: CATRVSANTGELFF; CDR3 DNA: TGTGCCACGCGAGTCTCGGCGAACACCGGGGAGCTGTTTTTT
V gene: TRBV19; J gene: TRBJ2-1; clone size: NA; D gene: TRBD2; CDR3 protein: CASSTSGVSNEQFF; CDR3 DNA: TGTGCCAGTAGCACGAGCGGGGTTTCGAATGAGCAGTTCTTC
V gene: TRBV3-1/TRBV3-2; J gene: TRBJ2-3; clone size: once; D gene: NA; CDR3 protein: CASSQGETKKDTQYF; CDR3 DNA: TGTGCCAGCAGCCAAGGTGAGACAAAAAAGGATACGCAGTATTTT
V gene: TRBV18; J gene: TRBJ1-4; clone size: NA; D gene: TRBD1; CDR3 protein: CASSNNAATGGGEKLFF; CDR3 DNA: TGTGCCAGCTCCAACAACGCGGCGACAGGGGGCGGTGAAAAACTGTTTTTT
V gene: TRBV10-3; J gene: TRBJ1-4; clone size: NA; D gene: TRBD1; CDR3 protein: CAINRGSNEKLFF; CDR3 DNA: TGTGCCATTAACAGGGGAAGTAATGAAAAACTGTTTTTT
V gene: TRBV6-1; J gene: TRBJ1-6; clone size: NA; D gene: TRBD1; CDR3 protein: CASSEMDRGNSPLHF; CDR3 DNA: TGTGCCAGCAGTGAGATGGACAGGGGAAATTCACCCCTCCACTTT
V gene: TRBV4-3; J gene: TRBJ1-2; clone size: few; D gene: NA; CDR3 protein: CASSQDYQVTPYGYTF; CDR3 DNA: TGCGCCAGCAGCCAAGATTATCAGGTTACACCCTATGGCTACACCTTC
V gene: TRBV5-6; J gene: TRBJ1-3; clone size: NA; D gene: NA; CDR3 protein: CASSAGWGNTIYF; CDR3 DNA: TGTGCCAGCAGCGCGGGCTGGGGAAACACCATATATTTT
V gene: TRBV9; J gene: TRBJ1-1; clone size: NA; D gene: NA; CDR3 protein: CASSVTTVNTEAFF; CDR3 DNA: TGTGCCAGCAGCGTCACGACAGTGAACACTGAAGCTTTCTTT
V gene: TRBV2; J gene: TRBJ2-3; clone size: NA; D gene: TRBD1; CDR3 protein: CASKQDRGTDTQYF; CDR3 DNA: TGTGCCAGCAAGCAGGACAGGGGCACAGATACGCAGTATTTT
V gene: TRBV7-8; J gene: TRBJ2-7; clone size: NA; D gene: TRBD1; CDR3 protein: CASSSEWTGNEQYF; CDR3 DNA: TGTGCCAGCAGCTCCGAATGGACAGGGAACGAGCAGTACTTC
V gene: TRBV21-1; J gene: TRBJ1-2; clone size: NA; D gene: NA; CDR3 protein: CASSKGSTGFSGYTF; CDR3 DNA: TGTGCCAGCAGCAAAGGATCCACAGGGTTTTCTGGCTACACCTTC
V gene: TRBV13; J gene: TRBJ1-3; clone size: NA; D gene: NA; CDR3 protein: CASSRGTSTGNTIYF; CDR3 DNA: TGTGCCAGCAGCCGAGGAACAAGCACTGGAAACACCATATATTTT
V gene: TRBV28; J gene: TRBJ1-2; clone size: NA; D gene: TRBD1; CDR3 protein: CASSSTGQTNGYTF; CDR3 DNA: TGTGCCAGCAGTTCGACGGGACAGACAAATGGCTACACCTTC
V gene: TRBV3-1/TRBV3-2; J gene: TRBJ1-4; clone size: once; D gene: TRBD1; CDR3 protein: CASSLIGQAEKLFF; CDR3 DNA: TGTGCCAGCAGCCTGATCGGACAGGCTGAAAAACTGTTTTTT
V gene: TRBV7-9; J gene: TRBJ2-7; clone size: NA; D gene: NA; CDR3 protein: CASSLETASVEQYF; CDR3 DNA: TGTGCCAGCAGCTTAGAGACAGCCTCTGTCGAGCAGTACTTC
V gene: TRBV3-1/TRBV3-2; J gene: TRBJ1-1; clone size: NA; D gene: NA; CDR3 protein: CASSRGQFEAFF; CDR3 DNA: TGTGCCAGCAGCCGTGGACAGTTTGAAGCTTTCTTT
V gene: TRBV7-2; J gene: TRBJ1-2; clone size: NA; D gene: NA; CDR3 protein: CASSPNRVGRYGYTF; CDR3 DNA: TGTGCCAGCAGCCCAAACAGGGTTGGGCGATATGGCTACACCTTC
V gene: TRBV12-3/TRBV12-4; J gene: TRBJ1-2; clone size: NA; D gene: NA; CDR3 protein: CASSFGGAGGYTF; CDR3 DNA: TGTGCCAGCAGTTTTGGGGGGGCTGGCGGCTACACCTTC
V gene: TRBV7-7; J gene: TRBJ1-6; clone size: NA; D gene: NA; CDR3 protein: CASSTIGSSYNSPLHF; CDR3 DNA: TGTGCTAGCAGCACGATCGGGAGCTCCTATAATTCACCCCTCCACTTT
V gene: TRBV2; J gene: TRBJ1-2; clone size: NA; D gene: NA; CDR3 protein: CASTVDTNYGYTF; CDR3 DNA: TGTGCCAGCACGGTTGACACTAACTATGGCTACACCTTC
V gene: TRBV7-7; J gene: TRBJ1-4; clone size: NA; D gene: NA; CDR3 protein: CASSLAEVGGFAANEKLFF; CDR3 DNA: TGTGCTAGCAGCTTAGCGGAGGTGGGAGGATTTGCGGCTAATGAAAAACTGTTTTTT
V gene: TRBV7-2; J gene: TRBJ2-2; clone size: once; D gene: NA; CDR3 protein: CASSPDRRNTGELFF; CDR3 DNA: TGTGCCAGCAGCCCCGACAGGAGGAACACCGGGGAGCTGTTTTTT
V gene: TRBV2; J gene: TRBJ2-7; clone size: NA; D gene: TRBD1; CDR3 protein: CASCRDRDEQYF; CDR3 DNA: TGTGCCAGCTGTAGGGACAGGGACGAGCAGTACTTC
V gene: TRBV7-2; J gene: TRBJ2-7; clone size: NA; D gene: TRBD1; CDR3 protein: CASSLDGGQGAYEQYF; CDR3 DNA: TGTGCCAGCAGCTTAGACGGGGGACAGGGGGCCTACGAGCAGTACTTC
V gene: TRBV7-2; J gene: TRBJ1-1; clone size: NA; D gene: TRBD1; CDR3 protein: CASSPQGARYMNTEAFF; CDR3 DNA: TGTGCCAGCAGCCCACAGGGGGCGCGTTATATGAACACTGAAGCTTTCTTT
V gene: TRBV13; J gene: TRBJ2-7; clone size: NA; D gene: TRBD1; CDR3 protein: CASSLPRQGVLEQYF; CDR3 DNA: TGTGCCAGCAGCTTACCGCGACAGGGGGTCCTCGAGCAGTACTTC
V gene: TRBV7-8; J gene: TRBJ2-7; clone size: NA; D gene: NA; CDR3 protein: CASSFDRSSYEQYF; CDR3 DNA: TGTGCCAGCAGCTTTGATCGGAGCTCCTACGAGCAGTACTTC
V gene: TRBV10-3; J gene: TRBJ2-5; clone size: NA; D gene: NA; CDR3 protein: CAISESRGAETQYF; CDR3 DNA: TGTGCCATCAGTGAGTCACGGGGAGCGGAGACCCAGTACTTC
V gene: TRBV9; J gene: TRBJ2-5; clone size: NA; D gene: NA; CDR3 protein: CASSVASGSQETQYF; CDR3 DNA: TGTGCCAGCAGCGTAGCAAGCGGGTCCCAAGAGACCCAGTACTTC
V gene: TRBV7-2; J gene: TRBJ2-1; clone size: NA; D gene: NA; CDR3 protein: CASSLVGGGIHNEQFF; CDR3 DNA: TGTGCCAGCAGCTTAGTAGGCGGGGGCATACACAATGAGCAGTTCTTC
V gene: TRBV3-1/TRBV3-2; J gene: TRBJ1-6; clone size: NA; D gene: NA; CDR3 protein: CASSQGSTFSPLHF; CDR3 DNA: TGTGCCAGCAGCCAAGGGAGCACTTTTTCACCCCTCCACTTT
V gene: TRBV19; J gene: TRBJ1-2; clone size: once; D gene: NA; CDR3 protein: CASSLTGYGYTF; CDR3 DNA: TGTGCCAGTAGTTTGACAGGCTATGGCTACACCTTC
V gene: TRBV28; J gene: TRBJ1-2; clone size: many; D gene: NA; CDR3 protein: CASSAQDYGYTF; CDR3 DNA: TGTGCCAGCAGTGCACAGGACTATGGCTACACCTTC